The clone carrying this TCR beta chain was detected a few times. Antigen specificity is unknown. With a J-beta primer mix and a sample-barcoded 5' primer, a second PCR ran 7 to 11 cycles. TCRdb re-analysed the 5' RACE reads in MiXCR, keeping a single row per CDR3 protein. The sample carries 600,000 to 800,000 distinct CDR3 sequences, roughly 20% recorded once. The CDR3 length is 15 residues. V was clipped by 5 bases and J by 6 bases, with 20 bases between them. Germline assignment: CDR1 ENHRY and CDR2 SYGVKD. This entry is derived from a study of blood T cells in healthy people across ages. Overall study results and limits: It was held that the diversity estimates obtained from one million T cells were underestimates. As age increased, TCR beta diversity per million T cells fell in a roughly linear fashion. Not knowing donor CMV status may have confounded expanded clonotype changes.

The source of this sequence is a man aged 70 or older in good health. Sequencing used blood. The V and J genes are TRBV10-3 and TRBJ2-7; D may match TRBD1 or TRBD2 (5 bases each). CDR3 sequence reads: CAISPPRGTLSEQYF. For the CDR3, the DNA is TGTGCCATCAGTCCACCGAGAGGGACCTTGTCCGAGCAGTACTTC.